Described below is a single TCR beta chain sequence and its context. Its antigen remains undetermined. Base qualities are not at hand, and no much larger clone is one base apart. Here V drops 3 bases and J drops 3 bases, and the junction holds 5 bases not matched to any gene. The CDR3 measures 15 amino acids from cysteine to phenylalanine. Only the CDR3 region is kept as DNA, spanning 45 bases read in frame from base 1. From the germline V gene, CDR1 is KGHSH and CDR2 is LQKENI. The data were obtained in a study of T cells in lung cancer brain metastases (dated by TCRdb to the late 2010s). A note on the overall study: Of the roughly 21 patients, about 17 had a history of tobacco use, with a median of around 41 pack-years. The median age of the patients at first diagnosis was about 50 years, and the group included several males and 11 females. A cohort of 20 patients was included, from whom roughly 40 specimens were contributed, with one primary lung lesion and one brain metastasis obtained from each patient. The average DNA integrity number was about 3.5 in both primary and metastatic specimens, and the two sites did not differ significantly. Of the roughly 21 patients, some 18 received no interval therapy between resection of the primary and resection of the metastasis. TCR beta CDR3 repertoires were compared between fully resected primary non-small cell lung cancers and paired brain metastases. The primary and brain metastasis specimens were acquired a median of around 300 days apart.

Patients had resection for either synchronous oligometastatic disease or delayed recurrence of a solitary brain metastasis. Patients with a history of multiple malignancies were excluded so that cancers other than NSCLC would not be included. Tumor areas were macrodissected from roughly 5 deparaffinized around 9.3 um unstained sections guided by marked H&E slides. All specimens were formalin-fixed and paraffin-embedded (FFPE). The AllPrep DNA/RNA FFPE Kit was used for extraction of genomic DNA. Each sample received roughly 2 to 5.5 ug of genomic DNA as input, and the DNA input was kept equal within each pair of samples. TCR beta libraries were constructed in two PCR steps with the immunoSEQ hsTCRbeta Kit, which uses multiplexed V and J gene primers. Pooled libraries with positive and negative controls were sequenced on an Illumina MiSeq using a 100-cycle paired-end protocol. On the authors' methods: Raw data were processed by the immunoSEQ vendor into normalized, annotated TCR beta repertoire reports. Richness was counted as unique clones by nucleotide sequence, and total richness was extrapolated with the iChao1 and Efron-Thisted estimators. To characterize and compare the paired lesions, the analysis used Pielou's evenness, Simpson's index, the proportional abundance of the top-ten clones, and the Morisita overlap index. TCRdb re-hosts the immuneACCESS table, in-frame sequences only. Its copies lack some clones; in the studies checked, an unresolved V gene accounts for under half of them, and the cause for the rest is not known. Clonal size and the V and J genes are those of that table, whereas D and trimming came from the DNA. This sample has around 2,500 clones in its table, and under 95% of those were observed once. The ten top clones hold 3.5% to 5.5% of the sample.

On the study overall, not on this receptor specifically: Retrieval of the complete infiltrating T cell repertoire may have been prevented by DNA fragmentation in FFPE samples. The ten most abundant clones accounted for a significantly larger fraction of the repertoire in brain metastases than in primaries, which suggests clonal expansion. Effects of preoperative corticosteroids on T cell infiltration in brain metastases could not be controlled. Brain metastases contained significantly fewer unique productive clones than the paired primaries (median approximately 1,500 versus 4,300). Most clones were lesion-specific, with limited overlap between paired lesions (mean Morisita index around 0.2).

This TCR was sampled from a woman in her forties or fifties with non-small cell lung cancer. The rearranged segments are TRBV18 and TRBJ1-5; the junction holds 7 bases that match TRBD1. The sequenced material came from tumor tissue from the primary lung tumor. The cell subset or site label, as the study defines it: primary lung cancer lesion. The sequence in DNA is TGTGCCAGCTCACCCGAGGGGGCAGTCAATCAGCCCCAGCATTTT. This sequence encodes CASSPEGAVNQPQHF.